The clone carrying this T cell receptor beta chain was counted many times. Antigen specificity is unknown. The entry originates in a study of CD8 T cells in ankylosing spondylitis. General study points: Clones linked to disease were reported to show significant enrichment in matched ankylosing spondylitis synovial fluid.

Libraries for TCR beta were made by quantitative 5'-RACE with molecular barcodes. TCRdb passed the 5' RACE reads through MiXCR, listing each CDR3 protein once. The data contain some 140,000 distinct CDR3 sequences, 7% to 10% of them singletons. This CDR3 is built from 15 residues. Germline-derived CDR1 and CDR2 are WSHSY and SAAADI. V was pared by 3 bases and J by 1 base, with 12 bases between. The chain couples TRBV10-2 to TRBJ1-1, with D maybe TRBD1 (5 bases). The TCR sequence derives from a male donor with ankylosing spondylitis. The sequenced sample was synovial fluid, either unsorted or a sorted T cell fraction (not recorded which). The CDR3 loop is CASSDREVGNTEAFF. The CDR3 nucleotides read TGCGCCAGCAGTGACAGGGAGGTCGGGAACACTGAAGCTTTCTTT.